This T cell receptor beta chain was obtained from a study of T cell repertoires in cytomegalovirus infection. Overall study context: Indications came from public TCR beta signatures; they pointed to CMV infection and to a matching HLA type.

This clonotype was observed a handful of times. Its target is not known. TCRdb itself ran the reads through MiXCR, one entry per CDR3 protein. Of 300,000 to 400,000 distinct CDR3 sequences in the sample, more than 8% are singletons; the top ten hold approximately 4.7%. With V trimmed by 3 bases and J by 3 bases, 8 bases remained unmatched. The CDR3 covers 15 residues. Germline CDR1 and CDR2: SGHAT and FQNNGV. Findings and limits, study-wide: Public TCR beta family frequency separated CMV-and-HLA carriers, including in an independent cohort. Across the ex vivo response, the dominant clonotypes were HLA-C-restricted CMV-specific TCR beta clonotypes.

The TCR sequence derives from a human donor in good health (CMV status not recorded). Some clones in this sample may be carry-over from other donors' samples. The rearrangement links TRBV11-2 to TRBJ2-7; 7 bases align to TRBD2. Material: PBMCs. The CDR3 reads CASSFSGIKNYEQYF. The CDR3 DNA is TGTGCCAGCAGCTTCAGCGGGATTAAGAACTACGAGCAGTACTTC.